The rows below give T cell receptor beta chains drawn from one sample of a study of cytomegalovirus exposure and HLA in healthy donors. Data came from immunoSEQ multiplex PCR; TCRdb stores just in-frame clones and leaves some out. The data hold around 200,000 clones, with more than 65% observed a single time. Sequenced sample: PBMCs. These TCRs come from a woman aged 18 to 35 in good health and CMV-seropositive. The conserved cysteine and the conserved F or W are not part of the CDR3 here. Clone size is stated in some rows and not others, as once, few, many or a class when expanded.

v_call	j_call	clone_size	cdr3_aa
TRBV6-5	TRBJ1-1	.	ATRRTGITEAF
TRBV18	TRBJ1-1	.	ASSPPGGSMNTEAF
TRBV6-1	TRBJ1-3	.	ASSEGTGGGNTIY
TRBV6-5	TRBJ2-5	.	ASSRLDREETQY
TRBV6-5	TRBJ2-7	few	ASKTGAYEQY
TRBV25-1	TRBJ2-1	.	ASSEYRQDNEQF
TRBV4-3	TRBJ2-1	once	ASSQDFGGGPYNEQF
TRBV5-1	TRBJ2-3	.	ASSRSTGTGSTDTQY
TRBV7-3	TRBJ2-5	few	ASSSNTSPETQY
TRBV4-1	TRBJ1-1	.	ASSPREGNTEAF
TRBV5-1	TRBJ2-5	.	ASSRTGGPPQETQY
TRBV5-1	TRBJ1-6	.	ASSARTDHNSPLH
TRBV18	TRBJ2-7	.	ASSPTSGGYHEQY
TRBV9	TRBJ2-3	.	ASSVESGTHTDTQY
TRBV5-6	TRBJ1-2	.	ASRTTGYNNYGYT
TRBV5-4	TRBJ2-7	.	ASSRAGQGYEQY
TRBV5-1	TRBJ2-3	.	ASSPGQVADTQY
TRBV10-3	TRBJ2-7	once	AISEVYEQY
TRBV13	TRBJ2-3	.	ASSTRLTGSPRGTQY
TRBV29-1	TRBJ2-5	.	SVESGHKYQETQY
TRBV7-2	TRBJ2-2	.	ASSPLAGRPTGELF
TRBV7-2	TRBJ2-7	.	ASSSGQTYEQY